Listed below are T cell receptor beta chains from one sample, sequenced in a study of early T cells in non-severe SARS-CoV-2 infection. TCRdb processed the 5' RACE reads anew with MiXCR; each CDR3 protein has one entry. Altogether 50,000 to 65,000 distinct CDR3 sequences are present, 8% to 9% being singletons, with the ten largest covering around 17%. Sequenced material: whole blood. These receptors were obtained from an adult who was a healthcare worker with PCR-confirmed SARS-CoV-2 infection or an uninfected control (not recorded which). Both conserved end residues are part of each CDR3. A D gene is named only where the DNA matches it firmly. Some rows have no size entry. The others give once, few or many, or a class for an expanded clone.

j_call d_call clone_size v_call cdr3_nt cdr3_aa
TRBJ2-3 TRBD2 many TRBV12-3/TRBV12-4 TGTGCCAGCAGCCCCGGGAAAGCGGGACCAGCCATCACAGATACGCAGTATTTT CASSPGKAGPAITDTQYF
TRBJ2-1 TRBD2 NA TRBV3-1 TGTGTCAGCAGCCAAGTGTTAGCGGGAGGGCCCGATGAGCAGTTCTTC CVSSQVLAGGPDEQFF
TRBJ2-7 TRBD2 many TRBV12-3/TRBV12-4 TGTGCCAGCAGTTTTAGAGGACTAGCGGGGGCCTACGAGCAGTACTTC CASSFRGLAGAYEQYF
TRBJ1-6 NA NA TRBV28 TGTGCCAGCAGGGGGATCCAGGCGGCTTCACCCCTCCACTTT CASRGIQAASPLHF
TRBJ2-7 NA few TRBV4-3 TGCGCCAGCAGCCAAGATCAACCAGGGGCCTACGAGCAGTACTTC CASSQDQPGAYEQYF
TRBJ1-2 NA NA TRBV11-2 TGTGCCAGCAGCTTACCGGGAGACTATGGCTACACCTTC CASSLPGDYGYTF
TRBJ2-7 NA few TRBV7-9 TGTGCCAGCAGCTTAGTCAGTACCTACGAGCAGTACTTC CASSLVSTYEQYF
TRBJ2-7 TRBD1 few TRBV12-3/TRBV12-4 TGTGCCAGCAGTTTATGGGCAGGGGGCACCTACGAGCAGTACTTC CASSLWAGGTYEQYF
TRBJ2-3 NA NA TRBV12-3/TRBV12-4 TGTGCCAGCAGTTCAGTTTCGGGGGTTAGCACAGATACGCAGTATTTT CASSSVSGVSTDTQYF
TRBJ2-7 NA many TRBV5-1 TGCGCCAGCAGCTTGGAATCTGTACAGGGCGTTAAGCACTACTTC CASSLESVQGVKHYF
TRBJ2-5 NA many TRBV5-8 TGTGCCAGCAGCTTGGGGTTCCGGGGCGCAGAGGAGACCCAGTACTTC CASSLGFRGAEETQYF
TRBJ1-2 NA NA TRBV29-1 TGCAGCGACCACTGGGCTATCAGGGGCGGCTACACCTTC CSDHWAIRGGYTF
TRBJ1-2 TRBD1 many TRBV28 TGTGCCAGCTTCCTGGGTGGAGGGGGCGAGGGTGGCTACACCTTC CASFLGGGGEGGYTF
TRBJ2-7 TRBD1 NA TRBV6-1 TGTGCCAGCAGTGCCTTGACAGGGGAATCCTACGAGCAGTACTTC CASSALTGESYEQYF
TRBJ1-1 NA many TRBV7-9 TGTGCCAGCAATCCGGGCGGGACTGAAGCTTTCTTT CASNPGGTEAFF
TRBJ2-1 TRBD2 NA TRBV27 TGTGCCAGCAGTTCCCCCGGGACTAGAGACTACAATGAGCAGTTCTTC CASSSPGTRDYNEQFF
TRBJ2-7 NA few TRBV5-8 TGTGCCAGCAGCTTTAGAGACATGGGCTACGAGCAGTACTTC CASSFRDMGYEQYF
TRBJ1-5 TRBD1 few TRBV5-5 TGTGCCAGCAGCCCCAGGGGGTTGACCAATCAGCCCCAGCATTTT CASSPRGLTNQPQHF
TRBJ2-1 TRBD2 few TRBV7-2 TGTGCCAGCAGCCCCAGACTAGCGGGAGGACCTTCCTACAATGAGCAGTTCTTC CASSPRLAGGPSYNEQFF
TRBJ1-1 NA NA TRBV27 TGTGCCAGCAGTTCGAGACGGAACCCTGAAGCTTTCTTT CASSSRRNPEAFF
TRBJ2-2 TRBD2 NA TRBV28 TGTGCCAGCACGACTAGCGGGAGCCCCGGGGAGCTGTTTTTT CASTTSGSPGELFF